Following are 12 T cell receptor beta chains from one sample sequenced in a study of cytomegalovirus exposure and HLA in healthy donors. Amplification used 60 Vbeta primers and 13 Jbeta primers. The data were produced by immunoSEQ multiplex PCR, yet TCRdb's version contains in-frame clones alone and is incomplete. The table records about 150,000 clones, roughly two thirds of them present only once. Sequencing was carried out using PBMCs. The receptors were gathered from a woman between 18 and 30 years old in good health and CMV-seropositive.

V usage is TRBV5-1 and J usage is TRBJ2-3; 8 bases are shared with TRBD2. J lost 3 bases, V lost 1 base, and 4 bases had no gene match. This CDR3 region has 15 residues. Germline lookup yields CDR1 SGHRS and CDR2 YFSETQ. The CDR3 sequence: CASSLIGLATDTQYF. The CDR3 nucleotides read TGCGCCAGCAGCTTGATCGGACTAGCTACAGATACGCAGTATTTT.

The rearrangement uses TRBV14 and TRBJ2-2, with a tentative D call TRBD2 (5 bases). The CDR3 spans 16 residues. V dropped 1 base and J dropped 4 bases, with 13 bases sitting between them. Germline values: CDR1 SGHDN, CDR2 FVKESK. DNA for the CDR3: TGTGCCAGCAGCCAAGTTTACGGGATTCGCACCGGGGAGCTGTTTTTT. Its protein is CASSQVYGIRTGELFF.

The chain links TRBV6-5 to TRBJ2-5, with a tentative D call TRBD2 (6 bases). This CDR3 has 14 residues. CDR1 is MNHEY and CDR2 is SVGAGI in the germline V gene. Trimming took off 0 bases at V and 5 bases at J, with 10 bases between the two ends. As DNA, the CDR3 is TGTGCCAGCAGTTACTCAAATGGGGGGGAGACCCAGTACTTC. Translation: CASSYSNGGETQYF.

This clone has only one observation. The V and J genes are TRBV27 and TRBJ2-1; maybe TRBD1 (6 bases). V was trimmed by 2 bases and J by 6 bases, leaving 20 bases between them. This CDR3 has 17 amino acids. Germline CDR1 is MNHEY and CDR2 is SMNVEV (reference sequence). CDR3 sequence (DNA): TGTGCCAGCAGTTTAGAGTTCAATCCTGGGACACTCAATGAGCAGTTCTTC. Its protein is CASSLEFNPGTLNEQFF.

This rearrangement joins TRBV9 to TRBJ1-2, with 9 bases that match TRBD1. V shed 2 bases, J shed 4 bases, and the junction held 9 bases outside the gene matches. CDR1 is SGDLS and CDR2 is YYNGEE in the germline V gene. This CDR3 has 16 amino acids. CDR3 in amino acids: CASSVARDRESYGYTF. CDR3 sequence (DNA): TGTGCCAGCAGCGTTGCTCGGGACAGGGAAAGCTATGGCTACACCTTC.

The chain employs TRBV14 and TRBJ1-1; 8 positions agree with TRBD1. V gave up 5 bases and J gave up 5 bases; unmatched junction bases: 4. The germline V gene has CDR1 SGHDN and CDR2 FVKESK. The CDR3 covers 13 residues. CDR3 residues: CASSYRQGTEAFF. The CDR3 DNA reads TGTGCCAGCAGCTACCGACAGGGGACTGAAGCTTTCTTT.

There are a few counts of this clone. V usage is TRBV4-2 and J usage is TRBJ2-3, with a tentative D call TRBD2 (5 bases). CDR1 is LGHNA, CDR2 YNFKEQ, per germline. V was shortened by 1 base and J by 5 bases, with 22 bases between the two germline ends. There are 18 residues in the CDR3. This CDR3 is CASSQAVPRGSAQDTQYF. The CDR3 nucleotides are TGTGCCAGCAGCCAAGCGGTCCCCCGCGGGTCAGCACAAGATACGCAGTATTTT.

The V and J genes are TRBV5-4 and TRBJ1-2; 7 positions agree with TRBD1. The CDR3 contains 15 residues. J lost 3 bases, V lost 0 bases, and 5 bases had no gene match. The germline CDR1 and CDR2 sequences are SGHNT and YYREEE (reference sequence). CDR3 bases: TGTGCCAGCAGCTTGGCACAGGGGACCCACTATGGCTACACCTTC. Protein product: CASSLAQGTHYGYTF.

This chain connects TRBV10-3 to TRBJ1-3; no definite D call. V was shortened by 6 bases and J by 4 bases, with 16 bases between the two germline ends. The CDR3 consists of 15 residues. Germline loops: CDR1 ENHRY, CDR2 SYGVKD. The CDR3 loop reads CAISDQLGPGNTIYF. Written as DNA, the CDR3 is TGTGCCATCAGCGACCAATTGGGCCCCGGAAACACCATATATTTT.

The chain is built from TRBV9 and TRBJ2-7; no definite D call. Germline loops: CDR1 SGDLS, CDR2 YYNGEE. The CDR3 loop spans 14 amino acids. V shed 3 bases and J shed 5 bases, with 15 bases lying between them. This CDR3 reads CASSAQDFPHEQYF. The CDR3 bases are TGTGCCAGCAGCGCCCAGGATTTCCCCCACGAGCAGTACTTC.

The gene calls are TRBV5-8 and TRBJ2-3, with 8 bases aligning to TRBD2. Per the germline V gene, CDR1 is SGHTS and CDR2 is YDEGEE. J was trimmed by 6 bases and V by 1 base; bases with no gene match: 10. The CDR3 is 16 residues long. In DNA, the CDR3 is TGTGCCAGCAGCTTGTTTAGCGGGGAACGATTGGATACGCAGTATTTT. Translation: CASSLFSGERLDTQYF.

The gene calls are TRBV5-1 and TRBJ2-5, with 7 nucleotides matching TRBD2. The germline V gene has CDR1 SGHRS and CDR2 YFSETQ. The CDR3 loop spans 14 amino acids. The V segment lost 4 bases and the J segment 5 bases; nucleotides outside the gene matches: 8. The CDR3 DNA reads TGCGCCAGCAGCCGGACGTGGGGGGGTGAGACCCAGTACTTC. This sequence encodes CASSRTWGGETQYF.